This is a list of T cell receptor beta chains from one sample in a study of beta chain features in type 1 diabetes. The data were produced by immunoSEQ multiplex PCR, yet TCRdb's version contains in-frame clones alone and is incomplete. Found here are about 28,000 clones, almost 65% of them singletons; the top ten hold about 2.2%. Source material: Tregs from blood. Source of these receptors: a woman between 25 and 40 years old with type 1 diabetes. Each CDR3 is given with its conserved first and last residue. Each record gives: V gene, D gene, J gene, clone size, CDR3 protein, CDR3 DNA. D genes are given only for firm matches. Clone size is not always given. Where it is, it says once, few, many or a class for expanded clones.

TRBV7-2	TRBD2	TRBJ2-7	few	CASSLALAGGRYEQYF	TGTGCCAGCAGCTTAGCACTAGCGGGAGGCCGCTACGAGCAGTACTTC
TRBV28	TRBD1	TRBJ1-2	NA	CATRPGGQGLAYGYTF	TGTGCCACCCGCCCCGGGGGACAGGGGCTCGCCTATGGCTACACCTTC
TRBV11-3	TRBD2	TRBJ2-1	NA	CASSLTAGVFYNEQFF	TGTGCCAGCAGCTTAACGGCGGGAGTCTTCTACAATGAGCAGTTCTTC
TRBV5-4	TRBD2	TRBJ2-1	NA	CASSPSLPGGYEQFF	TGTGCCAGCAGCCCTTCCCTCCCGGGAGGGTATGAGCAGTTCTTC
TRBV7-3	NA	TRBJ2-2	NA	CASSRGGTGELFF	TGTGCCAGCAGCAGGGGTGGCACCGGGGAGCTGTTTTTT
TRBV25-1	NA	TRBJ2-2	few	CASRPGHLNTGELFF	TGTGCCAGCAGACCGGGACACTTAAACACCGGGGAGCTGTTTTTT
TRBV15	NA	TRBJ2-6	NA	CATSRALSGANVLTF	TGTGCCACCAGCAGAGCCCTCTCCGGGGCCAACGTCCTGACTTTC
TRBV28	TRBD1	TRBJ2-7	NA	CASRPGGQAYEQYF	TGTGCCAGCAGACCCGGGGGACAGGCCTACGAGCAGTACTTC
TRBV28	TRBD2	TRBJ2-1	NA	CASRAGPNNEQFF	TGTGCCAGCCGAGCGGGACCCAACAATGAGCAGTTCTTC
TRBV6-1	TRBD1	TRBJ1-1	NA	CASDRVNTEAFF	TGTGCCAGCGACAGGGTGAACACTGAAGCTTTCTTT
TRBV5-1	TRBD2	TRBJ2-1	NA	CASSLELAGGNEQFF	TGCGCCAGCAGCTTGGAACTAGCGGGTGGCAATGAGCAGTTCTTC
TRBV27	NA	TRBJ2-7	NA	CASSLLGQDEQYF	TGTGCCAGCAGTTTATTGGGACAAGACGAGCAGTACTTC
TRBV4-1	TRBD1	TRBJ2-6	NA	CASSYKPGQELLSGANVLTF	TGCGCCAGCAGCTACAAGCCGGGACAGGAACTTTTATCTGGGGCCAACGTCCTGACTTTC
TRBV5-1	TRBD1	TRBJ2-7	NA	CASSSGTGLYEQYF	TGCGCCAGCAGCTCCGGGACAGGGCTATACGAGCAGTACTTC
TRBV18	NA	TRBJ2-2	NA	CASSLAVAPANTGELFF	TGTGCCAGCTCACTGGCGGTCGCGCCCGCGAACACCGGGGAGCTGTTTTTT
TRBV12-5	NA	TRBJ2-5	NA	CASGANRAQYF	TGTGCTAGTGGTGCCAACAGGGCCCAGTACTTC
TRBV29-1	TRBD1	TRBJ2-2	NA	CSVRDRVTGELFF	TGCAGCGTTCGGGACAGGGTAACCGGGGAGCTGTTTTTT
TRBV21-1	NA	TRBJ1-1	NA	CASRRFVATIRTEAFF	TGTGCCAGCAGGCGTTTTGTAGCTACAATTCGCACTGAAGCTTTCTTT
TRBV7-8	TRBD1	TRBJ1-1	NA	CASSKNTGTGPEAFF	TGTGCCAGCAGCAAGAATACCGGGACAGGCCCTGAAGCTTTCTTT
TRBV5-1	NA	TRBJ2-3	NA	CASSLEASDTQYF	TGCGCCAGCAGCTTAGAAGCTTCAGATACGCAGTATTTT
TRBV7-9	NA	TRBJ1-4	NA	CASSPGAYNEKLFF	TGTGCCAGCAGCCCAGGGGCGTATAATGAAAAACTGTTTTTT
TRBV2	NA	TRBJ2-7	NA	CASSDGSSPSYEQYF	TGTGCCAGCAGTGACGGGAGTTCCCCATCCTACGAGCAGTACTTC
TRBV6-6	NA	TRBJ2-7	NA	CASSYFGQAGNEQYF	TGTGCCAGCAGTTACTTCGGGCAGGCAGGGAACGAGCAGTACTTC
TRBV6-1	NA	TRBJ2-1	once	CASIFDSRNYNEQFF	TGTGCCAGCATTTTCGACAGCCGTAATTACAATGAGCAGTTCTTC
TRBV5-1	NA	TRBJ2-7	NA	CASSLARVGTYEQYF	TGCGCCAGCAGCTTGGCCCGGGTCGGAACCTACGAGCAGTACTTC
TRBV27	NA	TRBJ1-2	NA	CASSSYFEGINYGYTF	TGTGCCAGCAGTTCCTATTTCGAGGGCATTAACTATGGCTACACCTTC
TRBV7-3	TRBD2	TRBJ2-1	NA	CASSPKGGSGRANEQFF	TGTGCCAGCAGCCCCAAGGGGGGCAGCGGGAGGGCTAATGAGCAGTTCTTC
TRBV27	NA	TRBJ2-3	NA	CASSLLVTSTDTQYF	TGTGCCAGCAGTTTACTGGTGACTAGCACAGATACGCAGTATTTT
TRBV10-2	TRBD1	TRBJ2-7	NA	CASTGTGVAYEQYF	TGCGCCAGCACGGGTACAGGGGTGGCCTACGAGCAGTACTTC
TRBV19	NA	TRBJ2-6	NA	CASTTLSQGSGANVLTF	TGTGCCAGTACCACGTTATCCCAGGGATCAGGGGCCAACGTCCTGACTTTC
TRBV5-1	NA	TRBJ2-5	few	CASSFVFDLAGQETQYF	TGCGCCAGCAGCTTCGTATTCGACTTGGCGGGACAAGAGACCCAGTACTTC
TRBV7-9	TRBD2	TRBJ2-1	NA	CASSLNAGGNEQFF	TGTGCCAGCAGCTTAAATGCGGGAGGCAATGAGCAGTTCTTC
TRBV9	NA	TRBJ1-1	NA	CASSVLPGAEAFF	TGTGCCAGCAGCGTACTGCCGGGGGCTGAAGCTTTCTTT
TRBV7-8	TRBD1	TRBJ1-2	NA	CASSWGYETGNGYTF	TGTGCCAGCAGCTGGGGGTACGAGACAGGGAATGGCTACACCTTC
TRBV5-4	TRBD1	TRBJ1-2	NA	CASSYRDRDYGYTF	TGTGCCAGCAGCTACCGGGACAGGGACTATGGCTACACCTTC
TRBV7-9	NA	TRBJ2-1	NA	CASSLLAREQFF	TGTGCCAGCAGCTTACTAGCGAGAGAGCAGTTCTTC
TRBV30	TRBD2	TRBJ2-6	NA	CAWSRGLRSGANVLTF	TGTGCCTGGAGTAGGGGACTACGCTCTGGGGCCAACGTCCTGACTTTC
TRBV5-5	TRBD2	TRBJ2-1	NA	CASSLSPSGSGEQFF	TGTGCCAGCAGCTTGTCGCCTAGCGGGAGTGGGGAGCAGTTCTTC
TRBV18	NA	TRBJ2-5	NA	CASSNQGQQETQYF	TGTGCCAGCTCAAACCAAGGACAGCAAGAGACCCAGTACTTC
TRBV11-2	NA	TRBJ2-5	NA	CASSLFWQDQETQYF	TGTGCCAGCAGCTTGTTTTGGCAGGACCAAGAGACCCAGTACTTC
TRBV11-2	TRBD1	TRBJ2-1	NA	CASSSQGAGNEQFF	TGTGCCAGCAGCTCACAGGGGGCGGGTAATGAGCAGTTCTTC
TRBV6-1	NA	TRBJ2-7	NA	CASRRLRASYEQYF	TGTGCCAGCCGGAGACTCCGCGCCTCCTACGAGCAGTACTTC
TRBV5-4	NA	TRBJ2-6	NA	CASSSGSSRDFLF	TGTGCCAGCAGCTCCGGCAGTAGCCGGGACTTCCTGTTC
TRBV6-5	TRBD1	TRBJ1-4	NA	CASRPTGGVEKLFF	TGTGCCAGCAGGCCGACAGGGGGGGTGGAAAAACTGTTTTTT
TRBV18	TRBD2	TRBJ2-1	once	CASSPPSSGIYNEQFF	TGTGCCAGCTCACCACCTTCTAGCGGGATTTACAATGAGCAGTTCTTC
TRBV2	NA	TRBJ2-2	NA	CASMGRMGATGEPFF	TGTGCCAGCATGGGCCGGATGGGGGCGACCGGGGAGCCGTTTTTT
TRBV20-1	NA	TRBJ2-5	NA	CSARGAETQYF	TGCAGTGCTAGGGGGGCGGAGACCCAGTACTTC
TRBV5-1	TRBD2	TRBJ2-1	few	CASSLAVGTTYNEQFF	TGCGCCAGCAGCTTGGCAGTCGGGACTACCTACAATGAGCAGTTCTTC
TRBV30	NA	TRBJ2-3	few	CAWDKSGTDTQYF	TGTGCCTGGGATAAATCGGGCACAGATACGCAGTATTTT
TRBV7-3	NA	TRBJ1-1	NA	CASSLAPGTRAFF	TGTGCCAGCAGCTTAGCCCCCGGGACAAGAGCTTTCTTT
TRBV6-5	NA	TRBJ1-1	few	CASSYRRWGNTEAFF	TGTGCCAGCAGTTACAGGAGGTGGGGGAACACTGAAGCTTTCTTT
TRBV27	NA	TRBJ1-2	NA	CASSLSAAYYGYTF	TGTGCCAGCAGTTTATCGGCTGCCTACTATGGCTACACCTTC
TRBV6-5	TRBD1	TRBJ2-7	once	CASSYGTGFPEQYF	TGTGCCAGCAGTTACGGGACAGGGTTTCCCGAGCAGTACTTC
TRBV4-1	TRBD1	TRBJ2-7	NA	CASSRQPGQGNYEQYF	TGCGCCAGCAGCCGCCAACCGGGACAGGGCAACTACGAGCAGTACTTC
TRBV27	NA	TRBJ2-1	NA	CASSLWRARDNEQFF	TGTGCCAGCAGTTTATGGAGAGCGAGGGACAATGAGCAGTTCTTC
TRBV23-1	TRBD2	TRBJ2-3	NA	CASSQLAGGSGTDTQYF	TGCGCCAGCAGTCAACTAGCGGGAGGATCAGGCACAGATACGCAGTATTTT
TRBV7-3	TRBD2	TRBJ2-1	few	CASSRLAGNNEQFF	TGTGCCAGCAGCAGACTAGCGGGAAACAATGAGCAGTTCTTC
TRBV5-1	TRBD1	TRBJ1-2	NA	CASSLGTGDGYTF	TGCGCCAGCAGCTTGGGAACAGGGGATGGCTACACCTTC
TRBV11-2	TRBD2	TRBJ2-1	NA	CASSLAVAGGYNEQFF	TGTGCCAGCAGCTTAGCGGTAGCGGGGGGGTACAATGAGCAGTTCTTC